This T cell receptor beta chain stems from a study of CD8 T cell repertoires and HIV-1 epitope variants. Looking at the study overall: Controls included no peptide, Ebola AY9 epitope, and a CMV, EBV, flu pool. Cultures ran less than 12 days, with IL-2, IL-7 and IL-15 added on days 3 and 7.

Here immunoSEQ multiplex PCR was the method, and the copy in TCRdb shows in-frame clones only, minus some. Of over 90,000 clones in the sample, roughly four fifths were seen once. The CDR3 is 14 residues long. V lost 2 bases to trimming and J lost 4 bases, with 11 bases between them. In germline, CDR1 is SGHTA, CDR2 FQGNSA. The sequence was collected from a male donor with HIV. The genes are TRBV7-2 and TRBJ1-2, with D tentatively TRBD1 (6 bases). Sequenced sample: uncultured baseline CD8+ T cells from peripheral blood mononuclear cells (PBMCs). As DNA, the CDR3 is TGTGCCAGCAGCTTAAATACAGGGTCCTATGGCTACACCTTC. Amino acid sequence: CASSLNTGSYGYTF.